This TCR beta chain was obtained from a study of cytomegalovirus exposure and HLA in healthy donors. To note about this clone: The antigen is not known.

Germline V CDR1 and CDR2: MNHEY, SMNVEV (reference sequence). V gave up 4 bases and J gave up 6 bases; unmatched junction bases: 6. The CDR3 is 15 residues long. PCR employed 60 Vbeta and 13 Jbeta primers. Only in-frame clones appear in the TCRdb table, and some are missing; sequencing was by immunoSEQ multiplex PCR. The sample holds about 130,000 clones, about two thirds seen once. Overall study results and limits: Apart from CMV serostatus, no immune exposure information was available. 16,951 TCR beta sequences were associated with HLA alleles at 0.05 false discovery rate in a later analysis. In a later analysis, DRB1 alleles had the most associated TCRs; HLA-C alleles the fewest. Follow-up analysis later connected one missense variant in DCLRE1C with trimming of TCR beta V- and J-genes.

This clonotype originated in a man between 50 and 59 years old in good health and CMV-seropositive. The chain has TRBV27 and TRBJ1-6; 7 nucleotides agree with TRBD1. Sequencing used PBMCs. For the CDR3, the DNA is TGTGCCAGCAGTTGGGGACAGCCTATTAATTCACCCCTCCACTTT. Its protein is CASSWGQPINSPLHF.